This T cell receptor (beta chain) was obtained from a study of shared clonotypes between healthy human individuals. Study findings and constraints: Estimated richness was generally greater in naive than memory subsets. The sole specimen, blood, was sampled, and tissue repertoires likely differ.

Note on this clone: Its antigen remains unknown.

Replicate PCRs from sorted subsets contained about 200 ng DNA, which is roughly 30,000 T cell genomes. TCRdb's table, derived via immunoSEQ multiplex PCR, lists solely in-frame clones and lacks some. The data show some 1,400,000 clones, approximately 97% seen once. Naive CD45RA+ and memory CD45RA-negative subsets were split from CD4+ cells. This receptor was identified in a young man in good health. The sample was naive CD4+ T cells sorted from blood. Subset of the sample: CD45RA+ positively selected.

The CDR3 is CASKQGTYNEQFF. The CDR3 DNA follows: TGTGCCAGCAAGCAGGGTACCTACAATGAGCAGTTCTTC. The J gene is TRBJ2-1, the V gene TRBV28, with D possibly matching TRBD1 (5 bases). The V end lost 7 bases, the J end lost 2 bases, and 9 bases lay between the germline ends. Germline CDR1 MDHEN, CDR2 SYDVKM. This CDR3 is built from 13 residues.